The next 9 T cell receptor beta chains were all read from a single sample in a study of blood T cell repertoires in COVID-19. The method was immunoSEQ multiplex PCR; TCRdb's version includes in-frame clones alone and lacks a portion of them. The sample has fewer than 200,000 clones, roughly 84% seen once; the top ten hold around 18%. Sequencing was carried out using PBMCs or T cells enriched from blood (not recorded which). These receptor sequences come from a man between 60 and 75 years old who had recovered from COVID-19.

The rearrangement joins TRBV5-4 to TRBJ2-2, with TRBD1 identical over 10 bases. Germline V gives CDR1 SGHNT, CDR2 YYREEE (reference sequence). The junction had 5 bases not matched to a gene; V was cut back by 3 bases and J by 6 bases. The CDR3 spans 15 residues. Written as DNA, the CDR3 is TGTGCCAGCAGCTGGGCGGGACAGGGGTCCGGGGAGCTGTTTTTT. Translating gives CASSWAGQGSGELFF.

The chain employs TRBV3-1 (or the pseudogene TRBV3-2) and TRBJ1-2; tentatively, D is TRBD1 (5 bases). Between the trimmed V and J ends, which lost 0 bases and 7 bases, there was a span of 12 bases. Per germline, CDR1 LGHDT and CDR2 YNNKEL (reference sequence). CDR3 length: 14 amino acids. The CDR3 is CASSQDLRGTGYTF. In DNA, the CDR3 is TGTGCCAGCAGCCAAGATCTCCGGGGGACTGGCTACACCTTC.

In this sample, this clone turned up once. The rearrangement uses TRBV15 and TRBJ2-1; tentative D call: TRBD2 (6 bases). Germline loops: CDR1 LNHNV, CDR2 YYDKDF (reference sequence). Trimming shortened V by 6 bases and J by 4 bases, and 19 bases separated the two germline ends. CDR3 size: 16 residues. The DNA for the CDR3 is TGTGCCACCAGGTCCCCTGGGGTAGCGGCTTACAATGAGCAGTTCTTC. It codes for CATRSPGVAAYNEQFF.

The V call is TRBV28, the J call TRBJ1-5; D call uncertain. The CDR3 sequence is 14 residues long. Germline-derived CDR1 and CDR2 are MDHEN and SYDVKM. V gave up 2 bases and J gave up 9 bases, with 14 bases separating them. The CDR3 is CASSLIGGYRPQHF. CDR3 DNA sequence: TGTGCCAGCAGTTTAATAGGCGGATATCGGCCCCAGCATTTT. The whole variable domain, remainder taken from reference TRBV28 and TRBJ1-5, is DVKVTQSSRYLVKRTGEKVFLECVQDMDHENMFWYRQDPGLGLRLIYFSYDVKMKEKGDIPEGYSVSREKKERFSLILESASTNQTSMYLCASSLIGGYRPQHFGDGTRLSIL.

The chain has TRBV6-4 and TRBJ2-1, with 15 positions matching TRBD2. The length of the CDR3 is 16 residues. Germline trimming cut 5 bases from V and 7 bases from J; bases unmatched to any gene: 6. From germline, CDR1 is MRHNA and CDR2 SNTAGT. In DNA, the CDR3 is TGTGCCAGCAGTCCCGGACTAGCGGGGGGGCGAAATGAGCAGTTCTTC. Amino acid sequence: CASSPGLAGGRNEQFF.

The chain combines TRBV7-8 with TRBJ2-1; a possible D gene is TRBD2 (5 bases). Between the trimmed V and J ends, which lost 5 bases and 4 bases, there was a span of 18 bases. The CDR3 runs 16 residues. Germline V CDR1 and CDR2: SGHVS, FQNEAQ. CDR3: CASSPPLTGSYNEQFF. The CDR3 DNA sequence: TGTGCCAGCAGCCCCCCCTTGACGGGGTCTTACAATGAGCAGTTCTTC.

The J gene is TRBJ2-1, the V gene TRBV24-1; 16 positions agree with TRBD2. Trimming removed 1 base from V and 4 bases from J; junction bases left unmatched: 15. Per germline, CDR1 KGHDR and CDR2 SFDVKD. The CDR3 length is 22 residues. CDR3 nucleotide sequence: TGTGCCACCAGTGATTTCGTATTACCGGGACTAGCGGGAGGGACGGGGTACAATGAGCAGTTCTTC. Amino acids: CATSDFVLPGLAGGTGYNEQFF.

This clone was seen just once. V usage is TRBV19 and J usage is TRBJ2-7; TRBD1 agrees at 8 bases. Germline-derived CDR1 and CDR2 are LNHDA and SQIVND (reference sequence). The CDR3 extends over 16 amino acids. Trimming cost V 3 bases and J 3 bases; bases outside gene matches: 10. CDR3 sequence reads: CASSILIGQGFYEQYF. The DNA of the CDR3 is TGTGCCAGTAGTATTCTGATAGGACAGGGTTTCTACGAGCAGTACTTC.

In DNA form, the CDR3 reads TGTGCCATCAGTGATGACAGGAACCAAGAGACCCAGTACTTC. Its protein is CAISDDRNQETQYF. The chain couples TRBV10-3 to TRBJ2-5; possibly TRBD1 for D (6 bases). The CDR3 runs 14 residues. V lost 3 bases, J lost 0 bases, and 8 bases lay in between. Germline CDR1 reads ENHRY; CDR2 reads SYGVKD.